The rows below give T cell receptor beta chains drawn from one sample of a study of T cells in Graves' hyperthyroidism and ophthalmopathy. TCRdb called the multiplex PCR reads again in MiXCR, with one record for every CDR3 protein. Among hundreds of thousands of distinct CDR3 sequences listed, roughly 13% were seen once. What was sequenced was blood. These receptors all stem from a young woman with Graves' hyperthyroidism. Each CDR3 is given with its conserved first and last residue. D genes are given only for firm matches. A row's size may be missing; if present it is once, few, many or a size class.

TGTGCCAGCAGCGCTACGGGAGCGGGCGAGCAGTACTTC CASSATGAGEQYF . TRBV7-9 many TRBJ2-7
TGTGCCAGTAAAGCTCCGGGACAGGGCACAGATACGCAGTATTTT CASKAPGQGTDTQYF TRBD1 TRBV12-3/TRBV12-4 many TRBJ2-3
TGTGCCAGTAGTATCGGGACTAGCGGTACCTACGAGCAGTACTTC CASSIGTSGTYEQYF TRBD2 TRBV19 many TRBJ2-7
TGTGCCAGCAGCTCCACTAGCGGCTACAATGAGCAGTTCTTC CASSSTSGYNEQFF TRBD2 TRBV11-2 many TRBJ2-1
TGTGCCAGTAGTGATATATCCCAGACAGGGAAGAGGTCCCAGTACTTC CASSDISQTGKRSQYF TRBD1 TRBV19 many TRBJ2-5
TGCAGTGGGGGACTAGCGGGAGGGAAATCCTACAATGAGCAGTTCTTC CSGGLAGGKSYNEQFF TRBD2 TRBV20-1 few TRBJ2-1
TGTGCCAGCAGCTTCGGGGACAGAAGCAAAGAAAAACTGTTTTTT CASSFGDRSKEKLFF TRBD1 TRBV7-9 many TRBJ1-4
TGCAGTGTCAGAGACGGAGGCGGGCAAGAGACCCAGTACTTC CSVRDGGGQETQYF . TRBV20-1 many TRBJ2-5
TGTGCCAGCAGCCCGACAGGGAGGACGCAGTATTTT CASSPTGRTQYF . TRBV14 few TRBJ2-3
TGTGCCATCAGTGGAGGGACTAGCGGGACAGATGAGCAGTTCTTC CAISGGTSGTDEQFF TRBD2 TRBV10-3 many TRBJ2-1
TGTGCCAGCTCACCTCACCAAACTAGCGGGAGGAGCCACGAGCAGTACTTC CASSPHQTSGRSHEQYF TRBD2 TRBV18 . TRBJ2-7
TGCAGTGCTAGCGGGACAGGGAATCAGCCCCAGCATTTT CSASGTGNQPQHF TRBD1 TRBV20-1 many TRBJ1-5
TGCAGTGCTACAGGGGGGCAAACCTACGAGCAGTACTTC CSATGGQTYEQYF . TRBV20-1 many TRBJ2-7
TGCAGTGCTAGCGGGAGGGCCTCCTACAATGAGCAGTTCTTC CSASGRASYNEQFF TRBD2 TRBV20-1 many TRBJ2-1
TGTGCCAGCAGCCCGTACGGGGGATTGACCTACGAGCAGTACTTC CASSPYGGLTYEQYF . TRBV11-2 few TRBJ2-7
TGTGCCAGCAGTTTAGCTTCAGGGTGGTACGAGCAGTACTTC CASSLASGWYEQYF . TRBV12-3/TRBV12-4 many TRBJ2-7
TGCGCCAGCAGCTTCTCCGCAGCGGGAGAAACGGGGGAGCAGTACTTC CASSFSAAGETGEQYF TRBD2 TRBV5-1 . TRBJ2-7
TGTGCCAGCAGTGTGGCGGGAGGGGATGGGGAGCTGTTTTTT CASSVAGGDGELFF TRBD2 TRBV2 many TRBJ2-2
TGTGCCAGCAGTGAAGGGGGCGGGCGAAGCACAGATACGCAGTATTTT CASSEGGGRSTDTQYF . TRBV2 many TRBJ2-3
TGTGCCAGCAGTTTAGAAGTCAGTCTAGCCAAAAACATTCAGTACTTC CASSLEVSLAKNIQYF . TRBV28 few TRBJ2-4
TGTGCCAGCAGTTTGGACAGGGGTGCGCGGACTACCTACGAGCAGTACTTC CASSLDRGARTTYEQYF TRBD1 TRBV2 many TRBJ2-7
TGTGCCAGCAGTTCCCCGACAGCGAACACCGGGGAGCTGTTTTTT CASSSPTANTGELFF . TRBV12-3/TRBV12-4 many TRBJ2-2
TGTGCCAGCAGTTACAGGGAGGAGTATGGCTACACCTTC CASSYREEYGYTF . TRBV6-2/TRBV6-3 few TRBJ1-2
TGTGCCAGCAGTCTGATGACTAGCGGGAGGTGGAATGAGCAGTTCTTC CASSLMTSGRWNEQFF TRBD2 TRBV27 many TRBJ2-1
TGTGCCAGCAGTACCGGGACTAGCGCCCAGGGGGGCACAGATACGCAGTATTTT CASSTGTSAQGGTDTQYF TRBD2 TRBV12-3/TRBV12-4 many TRBJ2-3
TGTGCCAGCAGTTTAGACCGGCGGGCCTATGGCTACACCTTC CASSLDRRAYGYTF . TRBV28 many TRBJ1-2
TGTGCCACCTATGTGGGGGGCGTTTATACTGAAGCTTTCTTT CATYVGGVYTEAFF . TRBV28 few TRBJ1-1
TGTGCCAGCAGTGAAGCGGAGAGCTCTGGGGCCAACGTCCTGACTTTC CASSEAESSGANVLTF . TRBV6-1 many TRBJ2-6
TGTGCCAGCAGTGTTATAAGCCAAGAGACCCAGTACTTC CASSVISQETQYF . TRBV2 many TRBJ2-5
TGTGCCAGCAGCTTAGCTGTCCCTGGGGCCAACGTCCTGACTTTC CASSLAVPGANVLTF . TRBV7-6 few TRBJ2-6
TGTGCCAGCAATCCTACTAGCCTTCGGGGTAATGAGCAGTTCTTC CASNPTSLRGNEQFF . TRBV2 many TRBJ2-1
TGTGCCAGCAGTGCCGGGACAGCCGATCGGCCCCAGCATTTT CASSAGTADRPQHF TRBD1 TRBV12-3/TRBV12-4 . TRBJ1-5
TGTGCCAGCAGTTTTCGGATAGATCAGCCCCAGCATTTT CASSFRIDQPQHF . TRBV12-3/TRBV12-4 . TRBJ1-5
TGTGCCAGCAGCCAAGATACTAGCGGGGGGTACAATGAGCAGTTCTTC CASSQDTSGGYNEQFF TRBD2 TRBV3-1 . TRBJ2-1
TGCAGTGCCAGCAGCGGACAGCGCACAGATACGCAGTATTTT CSASSGQRTDTQYF . TRBV20-1 few TRBJ2-3
TGTGCCAGCAGTTCCCTAAAGGGGGGCAAGAACACTGAAGCTTTCTTT CASSSLKGGKNTEAFF . TRBV7-2 many TRBJ1-1
TGCAGTGCTTACCGAGACACGTCTAACTATGGCTACACCTTC CSAYRDTSNYGYTF . TRBV20-1 few TRBJ1-2
TGTGCCAGCGCATCCGGCGACTCCTACGAGCAGTACTTC CASASGDSYEQYF . TRBV27 few TRBJ2-7
TGCAGTGCGCCGACGAGAGGCGGCTACACCTTC CSAPTRGGYTF . TRBV20-1 many TRBJ1-2
TGTGCCAGCAGTTACTCGCCAGCGGGAGGGTCCGCAGATACGCAGTATTTT CASSYSPAGGSADTQYF TRBD2 TRBV6-2/TRBV6-3 many TRBJ2-3
TGCGCCAGCAGCCAAGTTGGGGCAGTACCCTACGAGCAGTACTTC CASSQVGAVPYEQYF . TRBV4-3 . TRBJ2-7
TGTGCCAGCAGTTCCCCTTTGGACGAGCAGTACTTC CASSSPLDEQYF . TRBV28 . TRBJ2-7
TGTGCCACCAGCAGAGATCCCCAAGATGGCTACACCTTC CATSRDPQDGYTF . TRBV15 many TRBJ1-2
TGTGCCATCAGTGCGAGGGACTTGGACACTGAAGCTTTCTTT CAISARDLDTEAFF . TRBV10-3 many TRBJ1-1
TGTGCCAGCAGTGTAGGTCCTGGGGTAGAGCAGTTCTTC CASSVGPGVEQFF . TRBV2 many TRBJ2-1
TGTGCCACCACCCTGGGGGATACGCAGTATTTT CATTLGDTQYF . TRBV12-3/TRBV12-4 many TRBJ2-3
TGCAGTGCTAGACAATCGGGAGGGGTTGTGGGCAATCAGCCCCAGCATTTT CSARQSGGVVGNQPQHF . TRBV20-1 few TRBJ1-5
TGTGCCAGCAGCTTCCTTGTTCCCGGGGAGCTGTTTTTT CASSFLVPGELFF . TRBV7-2 . TRBJ2-2
TGTGCCAGCAGCTTAAATAGGAACTATGGCTACACCTTC CASSLNRNYGYTF . TRBV5-4 . TRBJ1-2
TGCGCCAGCCACCGGGACAGCCAAAAAGCCTACGAGCAGTACTTC CASHRDSQKAYEQYF TRBD1 TRBV5-1 few TRBJ2-7
TGTGCCAGCAGCTTCCAGACAGGGGACTACAATGAGCAGTTCTTC CASSFQTGDYNEQFF TRBD1 TRBV9 . TRBJ2-1
TGTGCCAGCAGTCGACAGGGACCAAATGAAAAACTGTTTTTT CASSRQGPNEKLFF TRBD1 TRBV2 many TRBJ1-4
TGTGCCAGCAGCCACGACGTCGGGCCCTACGAGACCCAGTACTTC CASSHDVGPYETQYF . TRBV7-8 many TRBJ2-5
TGTGCCAGCAGCTTCCGGCGGGGACAGGGGAATCAGCCCCAGCATTTT CASSFRRGQGNQPQHF TRBD1 TRBV5-6 . TRBJ1-5
TGTGCCTGGAGTGTATCGGGAGGCACTGAAGCTTTCTTT CAWSVSGGTEAFF . TRBV30 . TRBJ1-1
TGCAGTGCCCCGACCAGGGGGTACTCTGGAAACACCATATATTTT CSAPTRGYSGNTIYF TRBD1 TRBV20-1 . TRBJ1-3
TGTGCCAGCAGCTTAGCTCGCACCTTAGAGACCCAGTACTTC CASSLARTLETQYF . TRBV7-9 few TRBJ2-5
TGTGCCATCAGTGGGGGGTCTCGGGGCACAGATACGCAGTATTTT CAISGGSRGTDTQYF . TRBV10-3 few TRBJ2-3
TGCGCCAGCAGCCCATCGGGGGGGCATAGCAATCAGCCCCAGCATTTT CASSPSGGHSNQPQHF . TRBV5-1 few TRBJ1-5